The clone carrying this TCR beta chain was detected many times. The data derive from a study of T cells in Graves' hyperthyroidism and ophthalmopathy. Amplification yielded TCR beta CDR3 regions, with RNA transcripts as the source. During a first-round RT-PCR of the TCR CDR3, the HTBI primer set was used. TCRdb independently ran MiXCR on the multiplex PCR reads; one entry per CDR3 protein. The table includes about 570,000 distinct CDR3 sequences, around 46% detected once. What was sequenced was peripheral blood or thyroid tissue (not recorded which). This receptor was taken from an adult woman with Graves' disease, either hyperthyroidism or ophthalmopathy (not recorded which).

CDR3 bases: TGTGCCAGCAGCGCGGACAGGGCGGGTGACAAACTGTTTTTT. This translates into CASSADRAGDKLFF. The chain combines TRBV6-1 with TRBJ1-4; TRBD1 matches 8 bases. The CDR3 has 14 residues. Germline-derived CDR1 and CDR2 are MNHNS and SASEGT. The V segment lost 6 bases and the J segment 11 bases; nucleotides outside the gene matches: 11.